This T cell receptor (beta chain) was captured in a study of blood T cell repertoires in COVID-19. Overall study context: From the United States, Italy and Spain came samples of acute and convalescent COVID-19. Nucleic acid was either cDNA or gDNA, and it came from T cells, B-cell-depleted T cells, or PBMCs.

Germline V gives CDR1 SGHNT, CDR2 YYREEE (reference sequence). The CDR3 loop spans 13 amino acids. Trimming removed 0 bases from V and 3 bases from J, with 6 bases in between. As processed by the authors: Amplification with reference gene primers provided the estimates of nucleated cell counts. Assay: immunoSEQ multiplex PCR; the TCRdb copy retains only in-frame clones and omits some. The DNA was the basis for D and trimming; V, J and clone size are from that table. The sample lists roughly 67,000 clones; 85% were seen once. Sequenced sample: peripheral blood. The chain uses TRBV5-4 and TRBJ1-1; D uncertain. The receptor's source is a man aged 45 to 65 with acute or convalescent COVID-19. The CDR3 DNA reads TGTGCCAGCAGCTTGGGGAGCGACACTGAAGCTTTCTTT. As protein: CASSLGSDTEAFF.